These 2 T cell receptor beta chains originate from one sample sequenced in a study of blood T cell repertoires in COVID-19. Assay: immunoSEQ multiplex PCR; the TCRdb copy retains only in-frame clones and omits some. This table has tens of thousands of clones, roughly 85% appearing once. The source material was peripheral blood. The source is a man aged 50 or older with active or convalescent COVID-19.

The chain employs TRBV6-2 or TRBV6-3 and TRBJ1-1; D perhaps matches TRBD1 (5 bases). V lost 6 bases and J 3 bases, leaving 14 bases between the germline ends. Germline CDR1 reads MNHEY; CDR2 reads SVGEGT. The CDR3 consists of 14 residues. CDR3 coding DNA: TGTGCCAGCAGCATGCAGGGCTCGTACACTGAAGCTTTCTTT. It yields the protein CASSMQGSYTEAFF.

The gene calls are TRBV5-1 and TRBJ2-5; 7 nucleotides line up with TRBD1. CDR1 and CDR2 from the germline V gene are SGHRS and YFSETQ. The CDR3 totals 14 residues. The V segment lost 6 bases and the J segment 2 bases; nucleotides outside the gene matches: 7. CDR3 sequence: CASNQDRSQETQYF. DNA of the CDR3: TGCGCCAGCAATCAGGACAGGTCGCAAGAGACCCAGTACTTC. Looking up the rest from reference TRBV5-1 and TRBJ2-5 gives the full variable domain: KAGVTQTPRYLIKTRGQQVTLSCSPISGHRSVSWYQQTPGQGLQFLFEYFSETQRNKGNFPGRFSGRQFSNSRSEMNVSTLELGDSALYLCASNQDRSQETQYFGPGTRLLVL.